This T cell receptor (beta chain) came from a study of T cells in pancreatic ductal adenocarcinoma. Generated by immunoSEQ multiplex PCR, the TCRdb table keeps only in-frame clones and is missing some. Of around 94,000 clones listed, about 96% are singletons. No neoadjuvant therapy was given to the selected pancreatic ductal adenocarcinoma patients before their surgery. CDR1 and CDR2 from the germline V gene are SGHTA and FQGTGA. V lost 5 bases and J lost 5, with 12 bases in between. This CDR3 comprises 13 residues. This clone was detected once. Sequenced input: PBMCs. The receptor was isolated from a human donor with pancreatic ductal adenocarcinoma. This chain links TRBV7-3 with TRBJ2-5; TRBD2 might be the D (6 bases). CDR3 in amino acids: CASSPFGSETQYF. The CDR3, as DNA: TGTGCCAGCAGCCCCTTCGGGAGTGAGACCCAGTACTTC.